These T cell receptor beta chains were read from a single sample in a study of radiation and T cells in renal cell carcinoma. Here immunoSEQ multiplex PCR was the method, and the copy in TCRdb shows in-frame clones only, minus some. The sample gives just over 150,000 clones, around 90% of which show up once; 13% is in the top ten. Sequencing used blood, obtained from a patient whose treatment included radiotherapy and nephrectomy. The receptors come from a woman aged 50 to 60 with renal cell carcinoma. The CDR3 runs from the conserved cysteine through the conserved F or W. A D gene is named only where the DNA matches it firmly. Expanded clones are given a class, and other clones once, few, many or no size at all.

J: TRBJ2-1; V: TRBV28; size: few; D: TRBD2; DNA: TGTGCCAGCACTAGCGGGGGGGACTCAAGCTCCTACAATGAGCAGTTCTTC; CDR3: CASTSGGDSSSYNEQFF
J: TRBJ2-7; V: TRBV5-5; size: -; D: TRBD1; DNA: TGTGCCAGCAGCTTATGGACAGGCCCGGCCTACGAGCAGTACTTC; CDR3: CASSLWTGPAYEQYF
J: TRBJ1-1; V: TRBV18; size: -; D: -; DNA: TGTGCCAGCTCACCAGGGAGAACGGACACTGAAGCTTTCTTT; CDR3: CASSPGRTDTEAFF
J: TRBJ2-7; V: TRBV7-9; size: many; D: TRBD1; DNA: TGTGCCAGCAGCCTACCGGAACAGGGGGCCTACGAGCAGTACTTC; CDR3: CASSLPEQGAYEQYF
J: TRBJ2-3; V: TRBV19; size: -; D: -; DNA: TGTGCCAGTAGCCCATGGCATCCGCCAGGGGGCACAGATACGCAGTATTTT; CDR3: CASSPWHPPGGTDTQYF
J: TRBJ1-2; V: TRBV2; size: -; D: -; DNA: TGTGCCAGCAGTGAGGAGACAAACTATGGCTACACCTTC; CDR3: CASSEETNYGYTF
J: TRBJ2-7; V: TRBV4-1; size: few; D: TRBD1; DNA: TGCGCCAGCAGCCAAGTCCGAACCGGGACAGGGGGCTACGAGCAGTACTTC; CDR3: CASSQVRTGTGGYEQYF
J: TRBJ1-2; V: TRBV5-6; size: -; D: -; DNA: TGTGCCAGCAGCTTGGTCCATGGTGGCTACACCTTC; CDR3: CASSLVHGGYTF
J: TRBJ2-1; V: TRBV13; size: -; D: TRBD2; DNA: TGTGCCAGCAGTTCGGGACTAGTTAAAGGGAATGAGCAGTTCTTC; CDR3: CASSSGLVKGNEQFF
J: TRBJ1-2; V: TRBV30; size: few; D: -; DNA: TGTGCCTGGACCATGACAGGACGTAATGGCTACACCTTC; CDR3: CAWTMTGRNGYTF
J: TRBJ2-3; V: TRBV5-5; size: -; D: -; DNA: TGTGCCAGCAGGGGTTCAGATACGCAGTATTTT; CDR3: CASRGSDTQYF
J: TRBJ1-2; V: TRBV15; size: -; D: -; DNA: TGTGCCACCAGCACCCTCTTAGGCTACACCTTC; CDR3: CATSTLLGYTF
J: TRBJ1-4; V: TRBV6-7; size: -; D: -; DNA: TGTGCCAGTATTATTTATTCACAGGTACTTAATGAAAAACTGTTTTTT; CDR3: CASIIYSQVLNEKLFF
J: TRBJ2-3; V: TRBV9; size: -; D: TRBD2; DNA: TGTGCCAGCAGCACGGGGGGTCGCCCCCACACAGATACGCAGTATTTT; CDR3: CASSTGGRPHTDTQYF
J: TRBJ2-2; V: TRBV19; size: once; D: -; DNA: TGTGCCAGTCGTTGGGGGCGGGCCGGGGAGCTGTTTTTT; CDR3: CASRWGRAGELFF
J: TRBJ2-5; V: TRBV12-5; size: -; D: -; DNA: TGTGCTAGTGGTGGTCCAGGGGGAGGAGAGACCCAGTACTTC; CDR3: CASGGPGGGETQYF
J: TRBJ1-1; V: TRBV10-1; size: -; D: -; DNA: TGCGCCAGCAGTGAGTCAGGGGGGTTTGGGTTCACTGAAGCTTTCTTT; CDR3: CASSESGGFGFTEAFF
J: TRBJ1-1; V: TRBV14; size: few; D: -; DNA: TGTGCCAGCAGCCAAGATCCCACACGGGGGGCCACTGAAGCTTTCTTT; CDR3: CASSQDPTRGATEAFF
J: TRBJ2-1; V: TRBV7-9; size: -; D: -; DNA: TGTGCCAGCAGCCCGAGGGGGGGATTAATTAAGAATGAGCAGTTCTTC; CDR3: CASSPRGGLIKNEQFF
J: TRBJ2-1; V: TRBV18; size: -; D: -; DNA: TGTGCCAGCTCCCCGGGACATGAGTACAATGAGCAGTTCTTC; CDR3: CASSPGHEYNEQFF
J: TRBJ2-3; V: TRBV9; size: -; D: TRBD2; DNA: TGTGCCAGCAGCGTTACTAGCGGGGGGGCTAGCACAGATACGCAGTATTTT; CDR3: CASSVTSGGASTDTQYF
J: TRBJ2-7; V: TRBV11-3; size: -; D: -; DNA: TGTGCCAGCAGCTTAGATTGGTTCAAGACTCCCTACGAGCAGTACTTC; CDR3: CASSLDWFKTPYEQYF
J: TRBJ1-1; V: TRBV6-5; size: few; D: TRBD1; DNA: TGTGCCAGCAGTTACTCGGGGACAGTAAACACTGAAGCTTTCTTT; CDR3: CASSYSGTVNTEAFF
J: TRBJ2-3; V: TRBV7-6; size: -; D: TRBD1; DNA: TGTGCCAGCAGCTTACTGGGACAGGGACTGGATACGCAGTATTTT; CDR3: CASSLLGQGLDTQYF
J: TRBJ2-7; V: TRBV19; size: -; D: -; DNA: TGTGCCAGTAGTATAGATTCGGGGATTCTGACCTACGAGCAGTACTTC; CDR3: CASSIDSGILTYEQYF
J: TRBJ2-3; V: TRBV7-9; size: -; D: TRBD2; DNA: TGTGCCAGCAGGATCGATCGGGGGGACACAGATACGCAGTATTTT; CDR3: CASRIDRGDTDTQYF
J: TRBJ2-3; V: TRBV9; size: -; D: -; DNA: TGTGCCAGCAGCGCCGGGGCCACAGATACGCAGTATTTT; CDR3: CASSAGATDTQYF
J: TRBJ2-3; V: TRBV7-2; size: -; D: -; DNA: TGTGCCAGCAGCTTAGGCAGCACAGATACGCAGTATTTT; CDR3: CASSLGSTDTQYF
J: TRBJ2-5; V: TRBV2; size: -; D: TRBD2; DNA: TGTGCCAGCAGTGATTTGCGGGGGGGTCGGGAGACCCAGTACTTC; CDR3: CASSDLRGGRETQYF
J: TRBJ1-5; V: TRBV28; size: -; D: -; DNA: TGTGCCAGCAATACAGGGTCCGGTCAGCCCCAGCATTTT; CDR3: CASNTGSGQPQHF
J: TRBJ1-6; V: TRBV6-5; size: -; D: -; DNA: TGTGCCAGCAGTTACGCCAACAGGTCACCCCTCCACTTT; CDR3: CASSYANRSPLHF
J: TRBJ1-2; V: TRBV6-1; size: -; D: -; DNA: TGTGCCGTTAAGTGGTTCTATGGCTACACCTTC; CDR3: CAVKWFYGYTF
J: TRBJ2-7; V: TRBV7-3; size: -; D: -; DNA: TGTGCCAGCAGCTTAGCCCCAGTCTTATCCTACGAGCAGTACTTC; CDR3: CASSLAPVLSYEQYF
J: TRBJ1-2; V: TRBV13; size: -; D: TRBD1; DNA: TGTGCCAGCAGCCTCGGGACAGGGGCTAGGGCGTACACCTTC; CDR3: CASSLGTGARAYTF
J: TRBJ2-1; V: TRBV11-2; size: -; D: -; DNA: TGTGCCAGCAGCTTAGGTCCCGGAGTCTCCTACAATGAGCAGTTCTTC; CDR3: CASSLGPGVSYNEQFF
J: TRBJ2-3; V: TRBV5-6; size: -; D: -; DNA: TGTGCCAGCATCGTGGCAGCGACAGATACGCAGTATTTT; CDR3: CASIVAATDTQYF
J: TRBJ1-4; V: TRBV7-9; size: -; D: -; DNA: TGTGCCAGCGGCCCGGATTTGGCGGATGAAAAACTGTTTTTT; CDR3: CASGPDLADEKLFF
J: TRBJ1-6; V: TRBV6-5; size: few; D: TRBD1; DNA: TGTGCCAGCAGTTGGGAGACAGGGGGAAAGTCACCCCTCCACTTT; CDR3: CASSWETGGKSPLHF
J: TRBJ1-5; V: TRBV4-2; size: few; D: -; DNA: TGTGCCAGCAGCCAAGACAAGAATCAGCCCCAGCATTTT; CDR3: CASSQDKNQPQHF
J: TRBJ1-2; V: TRBV5-6; size: once; D: -; DNA: TGTGCCAGCAGCTTACCCGGAGACACCTATGGCTACACCTTC; CDR3: CASSLPGDTYGYTF
J: TRBJ1-5; V: TRBV19; size: -; D: -; DNA: TGTGCCAGTAGTGGGCAGCCCCAGCATTTT; CDR3: CASSGQPQHF
J: TRBJ2-3; V: TRBV18; size: -; D: TRBD2; DNA: TGTGCCAGCTCACCCCTAGCGGGGGCCTCGGATACGCAGTATTTT; CDR3: CASSPLAGASDTQYF
J: TRBJ1-6; V: TRBV23-1; size: -; D: TRBD1; DNA: TGCGCCAGCAGTCCCCGAGGGGCGGACAGGGGGCAGATGAGTGGTTCCTATAATTCACCCCTCCACTTT; CDR3: CASSPRGADRGQMSGSYNSPLHF
J: TRBJ1-4; V: TRBV4-1; size: -; D: TRBD1; DNA: TGCGCCAGCAGCCAAGATAGGGCAGGGGGCGTAAAACTGTTTTTT; CDR3: CASSQDRAGGVKLFF
J: TRBJ1-2; V: TRBV6-5; size: -; D: -; DNA: TGTGCCAGCAGGCTGACAGGATGGGTTGGCGGCTACACCTTC; CDR3: CASRLTGWVGGYTF
J: TRBJ1-5; V: TRBV19; size: -; D: TRBD1; DNA: TGTGCCAGTAGCCGCGGGACAGGGGTTCAGCCCCAGCATTTT; CDR3: CASSRGTGVQPQHF
J: TRBJ2-1; V: TRBV6-5; size: -; D: -; DNA: TGTGCCAGCAGACCCATGACTAGTGGCTACGAGCAGTTCTTC; CDR3: CASRPMTSGYEQFF
J: TRBJ1-5; V: TRBV7-8; size: once; D: TRBD1; DNA: TGTGCCAGCAGCCCCTGGGACAGGGCGATGGGTCAGCCCCAGCATTTT; CDR3: CASSPWDRAMGQPQHF
J: TRBJ2-7; V: TRBV23-1; size: -; D: TRBD1; DNA: TGCGCCAGCAGGAACAGGGGTAGTGAGGACTACGAGCAGTACTTC; CDR3: CASRNRGSEDYEQYF
J: TRBJ2-7; V: TRBV7-4; size: -; D: TRBD2; DNA: TGTGCCAGCAGCTTAGAGGTAGCGGGGGGGTTCCACGAGCAGTACTTC; CDR3: CASSLEVAGGFHEQYF
J: TRBJ1-2; V: TRBV10-2; size: once; D: -; DNA: TGCGCCAGCAGTGAGGGTACAGATTGGGGCTATGGCTACACCTTC; CDR3: CASSEGTDWGYGYTF
J: TRBJ1-5; V: TRBV30; size: once; D: -; DNA: TGTGCCTGGAGAGGTAGGCAGGCCCAATCGCCCCAGCATTTT; CDR3: CAWRGRQAQSPQHF
J: TRBJ2-3; V: TRBV7-2; size: -; D: TRBD2; DNA: TGTGCCAGCAGCTCCTCGAGGACTAGCGGGGGATATACGCAGTATTTT; CDR3: CASSSSRTSGGYTQYF